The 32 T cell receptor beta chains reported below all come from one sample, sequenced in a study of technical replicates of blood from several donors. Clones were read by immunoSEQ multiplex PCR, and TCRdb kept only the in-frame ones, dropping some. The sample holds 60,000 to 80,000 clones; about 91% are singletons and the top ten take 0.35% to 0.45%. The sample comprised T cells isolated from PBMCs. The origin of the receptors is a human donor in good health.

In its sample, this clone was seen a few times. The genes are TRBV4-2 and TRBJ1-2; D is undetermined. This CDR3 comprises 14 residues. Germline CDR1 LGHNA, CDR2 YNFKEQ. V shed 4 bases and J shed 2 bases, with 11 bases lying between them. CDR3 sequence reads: CASSLDTRNYGYTF. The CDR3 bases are TGTGCCAGCAGCCTTGACACGAGAAACTATGGCTACACCTTC.

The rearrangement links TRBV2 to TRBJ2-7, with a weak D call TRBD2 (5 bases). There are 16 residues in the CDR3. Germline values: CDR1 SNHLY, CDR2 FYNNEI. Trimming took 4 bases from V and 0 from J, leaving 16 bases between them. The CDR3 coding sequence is TGTGCCAGCAGTGGAGTAGGAGGCCAGAGCTCCTACGAGCAGTACTTC. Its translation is CASSGVGGQSSYEQYF.

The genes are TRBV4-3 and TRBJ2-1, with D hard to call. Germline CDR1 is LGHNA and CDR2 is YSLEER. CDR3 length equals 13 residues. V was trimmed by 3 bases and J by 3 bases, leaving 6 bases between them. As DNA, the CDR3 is TGCGCCAGCAGCCAGGGCGTCTACAATGAGCAGTTCTTC. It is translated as CASSQGVYNEQFF.

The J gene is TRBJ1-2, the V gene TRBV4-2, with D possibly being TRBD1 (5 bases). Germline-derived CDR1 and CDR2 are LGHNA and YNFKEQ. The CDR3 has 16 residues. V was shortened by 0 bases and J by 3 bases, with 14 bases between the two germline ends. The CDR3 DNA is TGTGCCAGCAGCCAAGATGGTAAGGGGTTGGACTATGGCTACACCTTC. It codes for CASSQDGKGLDYGYTF.

CDR3 protein: CASSSSGRGTGELFF. The CDR3 DNA reads TGTGCCAGCAGCAGTAGCGGGAGGGGGACCGGGGAGCTGTTTTTT. The chain uses TRBV27 and TRBJ2-2, with 11 bases fitting TRBD2. CDR3 length: 15 amino acids. Trimming at V came to 6 bases and at J to 5 bases, leaving 5 bases not matched to a gene. The germline gives CDR1 MNHEY, CDR2 SMNVEV (reference sequence).

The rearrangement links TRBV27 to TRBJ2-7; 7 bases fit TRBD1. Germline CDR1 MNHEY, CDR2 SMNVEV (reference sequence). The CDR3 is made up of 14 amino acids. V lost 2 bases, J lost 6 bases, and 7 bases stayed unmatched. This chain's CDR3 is CASSLVQGHAEQYF. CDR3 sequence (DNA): TGTGCCAGCAGTTTAGTACAGGGGCACGCCGAGCAGTACTTC.

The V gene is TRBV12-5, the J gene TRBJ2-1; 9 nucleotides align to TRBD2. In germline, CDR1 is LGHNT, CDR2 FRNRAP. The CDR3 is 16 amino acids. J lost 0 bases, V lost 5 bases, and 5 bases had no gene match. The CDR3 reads CASGGLAQSSYNEQFF. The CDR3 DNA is TGTGCTAGTGGTGGACTAGCGCAGAGCTCCTACAATGAGCAGTTCTTC.

In DNA, the CDR3 is TGCGCCAGCGGGTTCAGCCGACAGGCTATCAACGAGCAGTACTTC. It yields the protein CASGFSRQAINEQYF. The chain couples TRBV10-1 to TRBJ2-7; weak D call: TRBD1 (6 bases). CDR3 length: 15 amino acids. Germline CDR1 WNHNN, CDR2 SYGVQD (reference sequence). Trimming left V 8 bases short and J 5 bases short, with 22 bases between.

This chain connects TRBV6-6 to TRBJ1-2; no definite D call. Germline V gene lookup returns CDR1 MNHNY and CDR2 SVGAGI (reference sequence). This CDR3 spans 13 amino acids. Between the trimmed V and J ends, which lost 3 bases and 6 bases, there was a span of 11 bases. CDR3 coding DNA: TGTGCCAGCAGTTATGTCGTCGGGGATGGCTACACCTTC. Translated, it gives CASSYVVGDGYTF.

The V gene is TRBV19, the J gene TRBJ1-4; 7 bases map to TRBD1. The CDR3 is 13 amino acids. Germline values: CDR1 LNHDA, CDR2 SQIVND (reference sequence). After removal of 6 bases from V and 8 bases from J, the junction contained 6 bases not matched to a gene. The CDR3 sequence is CASSRQGGEKLFF. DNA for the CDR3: TGTGCCAGTAGCCGACAGGGCGGCGAAAAACTGTTTTTT.

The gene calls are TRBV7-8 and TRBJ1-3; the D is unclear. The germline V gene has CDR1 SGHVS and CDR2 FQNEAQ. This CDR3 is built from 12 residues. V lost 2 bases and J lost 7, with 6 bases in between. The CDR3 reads CASSLIGNTIYF. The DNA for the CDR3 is TGTGCCAGCAGCTTAATCGGGAACACCATATATTTT.

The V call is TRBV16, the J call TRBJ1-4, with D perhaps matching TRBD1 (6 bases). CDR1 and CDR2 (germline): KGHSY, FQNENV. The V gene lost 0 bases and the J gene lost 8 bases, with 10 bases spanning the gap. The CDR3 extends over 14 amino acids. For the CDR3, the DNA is TGTGCCAGCAGCCAATCCAGGGGCCAGGAAAAACTGTTTTTT. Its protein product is CASSQSRGQEKLFF.

In nucleotides, the CDR3 is TGTGCCAGTAGTATATCTAGCGACCATAGTGAGCAGTTCTTC. Translation: CASSISSDHSEQFF. This chain joins TRBV19 and TRBJ2-1; a weak D match, TRBD2 (6 bases). Trimming cost V 2 bases and J 9 bases, with 14 bases left between them. The CDR3 is made up of 14 amino acids. Germline V gene lookup returns CDR1 LNHDA and CDR2 SQIVND (reference sequence).

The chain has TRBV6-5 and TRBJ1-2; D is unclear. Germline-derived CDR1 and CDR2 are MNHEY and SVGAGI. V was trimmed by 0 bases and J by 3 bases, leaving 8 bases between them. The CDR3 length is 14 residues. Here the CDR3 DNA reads TGTGCCAGCAGTTACTCGAGCGTTTACTATGGCTACACCTTC. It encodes CASSYSSVYYGYTF.

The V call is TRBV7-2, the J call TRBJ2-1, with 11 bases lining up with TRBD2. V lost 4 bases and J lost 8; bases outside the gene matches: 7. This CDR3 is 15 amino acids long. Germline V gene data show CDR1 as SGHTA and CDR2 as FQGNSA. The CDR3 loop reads CASSSTSGSFHEQFF. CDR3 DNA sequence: TGTGCCAGCAGCTCTACTAGCGGGAGTTTCCATGAGCAGTTCTTC. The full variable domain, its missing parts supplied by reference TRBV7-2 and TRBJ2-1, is GAGVSQSPSNKVTEKGKDVELRCDPISGHTALYWYRQSLGQGLEFLIYFQGNSAPDKSGLPSDRFSAERTGGSVSTLTIQRTQQEDSAVYLCASSSTSGSFHEQFFGPGTRLTVL.

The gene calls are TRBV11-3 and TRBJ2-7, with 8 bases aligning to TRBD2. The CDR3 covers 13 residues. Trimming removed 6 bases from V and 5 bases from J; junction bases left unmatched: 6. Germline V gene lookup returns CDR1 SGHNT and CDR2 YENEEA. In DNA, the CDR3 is TGTGCCAGCAGAAAGGGACTAGGCAACGAGCAGTACTTC. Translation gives CASRKGLGNEQYF. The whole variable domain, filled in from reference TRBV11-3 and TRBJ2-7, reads EAGVVQSPRYKIIEKKQPVAFWCNPISGHNTLYWYLQNLGQGPELLIRYENEEAVDDSQLPKDRFSAERLKGVDSTLKIQPAELGDSAVYLCASRKGLGNEQYFGPGTRLTVT.

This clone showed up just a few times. The DNA of the CDR3 is TGTGCCAGCTCCCGGGTAGGACAGGGGGCTGGTCAGCCCCAGCATTTT. It translates to CASSRVGQGAGQPQHF. The J gene is TRBJ1-5, the V gene TRBV18; TRBD1 agrees at 11 bases. The CDR3 is 16 residues long. The trim removed 6 bases at V and 6 bases at J, leaving 10 bases unmatched. CDR1 is KGHSH and CDR2 is LQKENI in the germline V gene.

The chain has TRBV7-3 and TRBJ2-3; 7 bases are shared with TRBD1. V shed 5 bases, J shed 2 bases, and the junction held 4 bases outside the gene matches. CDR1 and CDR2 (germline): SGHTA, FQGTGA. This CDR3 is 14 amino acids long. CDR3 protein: CASSLDRATDTQYF. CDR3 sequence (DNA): TGTGCCAGCAGCCTAGACAGGGCCACAGATACGCAGTATTTT.

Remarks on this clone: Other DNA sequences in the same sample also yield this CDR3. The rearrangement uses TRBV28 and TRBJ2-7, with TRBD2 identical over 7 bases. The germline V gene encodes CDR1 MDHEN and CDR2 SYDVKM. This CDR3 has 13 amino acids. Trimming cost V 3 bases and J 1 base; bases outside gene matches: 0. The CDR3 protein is CASSFSGSYEQYF. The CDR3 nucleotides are TGTGCCAGCAGTTTTAGCGGGTCCTACGAGCAGTACTTC.

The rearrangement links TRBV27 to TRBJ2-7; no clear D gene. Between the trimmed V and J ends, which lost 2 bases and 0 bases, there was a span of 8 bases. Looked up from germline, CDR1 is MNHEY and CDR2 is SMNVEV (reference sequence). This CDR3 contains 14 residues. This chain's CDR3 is CASSLSVDSYEQYF. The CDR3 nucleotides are TGTGCCAGCAGTTTAAGCGTTGACTCCTACGAGCAGTACTTC.

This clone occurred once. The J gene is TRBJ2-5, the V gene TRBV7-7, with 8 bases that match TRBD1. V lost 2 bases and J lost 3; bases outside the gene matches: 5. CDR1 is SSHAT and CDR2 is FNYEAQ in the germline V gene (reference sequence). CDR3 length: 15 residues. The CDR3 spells CASSLTDRVKETQYF. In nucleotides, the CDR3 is TGTGCCAGCAGCTTAACGGACAGGGTGAAAGAGACCCAGTACTTC. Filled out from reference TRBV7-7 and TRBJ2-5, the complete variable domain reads GAGVSQSPRYKVTKRGQDVTLRCDPISSHATLYWYQQALGQGPEFLTYFNYEAQPDKSGLPSDRFSAERPEGSISTLTIQRTEQRDSAMYRCASSLTDRVKETQYFGPGTRLLVL.

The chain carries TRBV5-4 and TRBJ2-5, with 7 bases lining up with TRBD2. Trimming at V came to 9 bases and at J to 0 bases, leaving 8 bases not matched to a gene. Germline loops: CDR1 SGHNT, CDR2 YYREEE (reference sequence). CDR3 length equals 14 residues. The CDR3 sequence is CATGGGSYQETQYF. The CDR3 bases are TGTGCCACTGGGGGGGGGTCGTACCAAGAGACCCAGTACTTC. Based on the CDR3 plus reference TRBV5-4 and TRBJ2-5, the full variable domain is ETGVTQSPTHLIKTRGQQVTLRCSSQSGHNTVSWYQQALGQGPQFIFQYYREEENGRGNFPPRFSGLQFPNYSSELNVNALELDDSALYLCATGGGSYQETQYFGPGTRLLVL.

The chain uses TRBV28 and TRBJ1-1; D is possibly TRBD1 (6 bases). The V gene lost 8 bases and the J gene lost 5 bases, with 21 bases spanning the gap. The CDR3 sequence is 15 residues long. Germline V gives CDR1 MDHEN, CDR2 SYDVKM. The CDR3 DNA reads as TGTGCCAGCGAAAGCGGGGGGGCGGGAAGGACTGAAGCTTTCTTT. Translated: CASESGGAGRTEAFF. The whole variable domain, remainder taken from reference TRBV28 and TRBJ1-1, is DVKVTQSSRYLVKRTGEKVFLECVQDMDHENMFWYRQDPGLGLRLIYFSYDVKMKEKGDIPEGYSVSREKKERFSLILESASTNQTSMYLCASESGGAGRTEAFFGQGTRLTVV.

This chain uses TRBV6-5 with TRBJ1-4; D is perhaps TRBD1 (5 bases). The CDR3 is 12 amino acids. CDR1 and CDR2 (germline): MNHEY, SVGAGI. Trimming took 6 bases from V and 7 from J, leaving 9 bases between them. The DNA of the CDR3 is TGTGCCAGCAGGGACGGGGGTGAAAAACTGTTTTTT. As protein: CASRDGGEKLFF.

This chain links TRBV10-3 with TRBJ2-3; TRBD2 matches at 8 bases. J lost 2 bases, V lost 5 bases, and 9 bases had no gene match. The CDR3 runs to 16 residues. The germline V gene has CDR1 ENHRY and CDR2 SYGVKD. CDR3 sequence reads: CAISLTSGAFTDTQYF. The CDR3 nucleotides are TGTGCCATCAGTTTAACTAGCGGAGCATTCACAGATACGCAGTATTTT.

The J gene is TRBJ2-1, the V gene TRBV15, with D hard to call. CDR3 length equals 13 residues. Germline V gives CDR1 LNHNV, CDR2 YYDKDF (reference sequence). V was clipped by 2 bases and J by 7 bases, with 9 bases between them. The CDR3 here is CATSRRTGNEQFF. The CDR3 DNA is TGTGCCACCAGCAGAAGAACCGGTAATGAGCAGTTCTTC.

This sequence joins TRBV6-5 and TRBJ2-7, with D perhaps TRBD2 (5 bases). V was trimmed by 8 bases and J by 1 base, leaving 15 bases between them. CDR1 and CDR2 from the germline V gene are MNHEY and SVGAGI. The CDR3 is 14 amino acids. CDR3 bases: TGTGCCAGCCGACCAGACTACTCATCCTACGAGCAGTACTTC. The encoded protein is CASRPDYSSYEQYF.

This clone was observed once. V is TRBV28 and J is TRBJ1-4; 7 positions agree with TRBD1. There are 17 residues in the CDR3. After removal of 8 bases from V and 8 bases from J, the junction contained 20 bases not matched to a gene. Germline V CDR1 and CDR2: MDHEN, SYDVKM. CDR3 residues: CASPPRDSPIAREKLFF. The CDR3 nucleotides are TGTGCCAGCCCACCGAGGGACAGTCCCATCGCACGGGAAAAACTGTTTTTT.

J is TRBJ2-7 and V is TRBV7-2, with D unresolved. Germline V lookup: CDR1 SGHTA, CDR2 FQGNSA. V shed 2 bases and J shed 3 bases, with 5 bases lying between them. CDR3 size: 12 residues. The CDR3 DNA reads TGTGCCAGCAGCTTAAGCATCTACGAGCAGTACTTC. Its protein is CASSLSIYEQYF.

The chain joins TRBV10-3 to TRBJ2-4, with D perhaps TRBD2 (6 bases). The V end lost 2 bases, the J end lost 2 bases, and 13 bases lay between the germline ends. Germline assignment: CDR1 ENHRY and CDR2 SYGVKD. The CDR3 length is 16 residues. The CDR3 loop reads CAISEMGEEPKNIQYF. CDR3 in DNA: TGTGCCATCAGTGAGATGGGGGAGGAACCCAAAAACATTCAGTACTTC.

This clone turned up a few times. Here the CDR3 reads CASIQQENTEAFF. As DNA, the CDR3 is TGTGCCAGCATCCAACAGGAGAACACTGAAGCTTTCTTT. This chain links TRBV6-5 with TRBJ1-1; possible D gene TRBD1, 5 bases. There are 13 residues in the CDR3. V gave up 7 bases and J gave up 1 base, with 10 bases separating them. Germline V gives CDR1 MNHEY, CDR2 SVGAGI.

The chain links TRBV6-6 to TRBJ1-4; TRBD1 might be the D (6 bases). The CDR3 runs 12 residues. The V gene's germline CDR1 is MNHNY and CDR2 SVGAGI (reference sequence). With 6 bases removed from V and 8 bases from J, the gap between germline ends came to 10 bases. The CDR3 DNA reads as TGTGCCAGCAGCACAGGGAAGGAAAAACTGTTTTTT. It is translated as CASSTGKEKLFF.